This entry features one T cell receptor (beta chain) sequence. Its antigen is unknown. A much larger clone differs from this one at a single base, so this may be a read error. These data are taken from a study of blood T cells in healthy people across ages. Points from the study as a whole: Long-lived donors carried more naive CD4+ cells and greater diversity than aged donors. One million T cells yielded diversity estimates that were considered underestimates.

The CDR3 covers 16 residues. A second PCR, run for about 6 to 12 cycles, used a sample-barcoded 5' primer plus a J-beta primer mix. One entry per CDR3 protein, called by TCRdb with MiXCR from the 5' RACE reads. The table shows approximately 810,000 distinct CDR3 sequences, with 35% to 40% occurring only once. This clonotype originated in a young man in good health. The chain recombines TRBV12-3 or TRBV12-4 with TRBJ2-3; 8 bases are a match to TRBD1. Specimen: blood. The CDR3 spells CVSSPGQGLGGDTQYF. The CDR3 region has the DNA TGTGTCAGCAGTCCCGGACAGGGTTTAGGGGGAGATACGCAGTATTTT.